Shown below are 29 T cell receptor beta chains from a single sample sequenced in a study of T cell repertoires in cytomegalovirus infection. TCRdb reanalysed the reads using MiXCR and keeps one entry per CDR3 protein. This sample carries about 920,000 distinct CDR3 sequences, roughly 30% of them seen once, and the ten largest clones take more than 13%. For these TCRs, the target antigens are not known. The source material was cultured CD8+ T cells from PBMCs, sampled from culture after CMV antigen stimulation. All receptors derive from a human donor in good health (CMV status not recorded). Some clones in this sample may be carry-over from other donors' samples.

This clonotype was detected only a few times. CDR3: CASSPTGGGYEQFF. For the CDR3, the DNA is TGTGCCAGCAGCCCGACAGGGGGTGGCTATGAGCAGTTCTTC. This chain links TRBV14 with TRBJ2-1; 9 bases line up with TRBD1. Germline V CDR1 and CDR2: SGHDN, FVKESK. V gave up 4 bases and J gave up 8 bases; unmatched junction bases: 6. The CDR3 is 14 residues long.

The sample holds a few counts of this clonotype. This chain uses TRBV6-1 with TRBJ2-1, with 10 bases fitting TRBD2. Trimming removed 5 bases from V and 8 bases from J; junction bases left unmatched: 12. CDR3 length: 16 amino acids. The V gene's germline CDR1 is MNHNS and CDR2 SASEGT. The CDR3 loop reads CASSSPMGLANYEQFF. CDR3 nucleotide sequence: TGTGCCAGCAGTTCCCCCATGGGACTAGCGAATTATGAGCAGTTCTTC.

The DNA for the CDR3 is TGTGCCATCAGTGTGAGGACAGGGCCTGAGAACTATGGCTACACCTTC. Protein product: CAISVRTGPENYGYTF. The chain couples TRBV10-3 to TRBJ1-2, with TRBD1 identical over 8 bases. The junction had 9 bases not matched to a gene; V was cut back by 4 bases and J by 2 bases. The CDR3 runs to 16 residues. The germline gives CDR1 ENHRY, CDR2 SYGVKD.

This clonotype was picked up a small number of times. The chain couples TRBV11-2 to TRBJ2-7, with D unresolved. Germline CDR1 SGHAT, CDR2 FQNNGV. The CDR3 is made up of 12 amino acids. Trimming stripped 4 bases from V and 2 bases from J, with 6 bases between. This CDR3 reads CASSWLPYEQYV. The CDR3 DNA follows: TGTGCCAGCAGCTGGCTTCCCTACGAGCAGTACGTC.

This clonotype was detected a few times. The chain is built from TRBV7-6 and TRBJ2-4, with 11 positions matching TRBD2. The V gene's germline CDR1 is SGHVS and CDR2 FNYEAQ. The CDR3 is 15 residues long. J lost 3 bases, V lost 5 bases, and 3 bases had no gene match. The CDR3 nucleotides are TGTGCCAGCAGCACTACTAGCGGGAGCAAAAACATTCAGTACTTC. The encoded protein is CASSTTSGSKNIQYF.

This chain links TRBV12-3 or TRBV12-4 with TRBJ1-2; no clear D. Trimming cost V 3 bases and J 5 bases, with 13 bases left between them. The CDR3 runs to 14 residues. Here the CDR3 DNA reads TGTGCCAGCAGTTTCCATCGGACGGATTATGGCTACACCTTC. Amino acids: CASSFHRTDYGYTF.

There are a few counts of this clonotype. The rearrangement joins TRBV19 to TRBJ2-2; 7 bases match TRBD2. Germline lookup yields CDR1 LNHDA and CDR2 SQIVND (reference sequence). The ends lost 6 bases at V and 11 bases at J; junction bases unmatched: 12. The CDR3 sequence is 14 residues long. The CDR3 region has the DNA TGTGCCAGTAGGGGAGCAGGGAGGGTCAGAGAGCTGTTTTTT. Amino acid sequence: CASRGAGRVRELFF.

This clonotype was counted only a few times. The chain has TRBV2 and TRBJ1-4; D is ambiguous. The germline V and J ends were trimmed by 6 bases and 0 bases, with 11 bases remaining between them. Germline V CDR1 and CDR2: SNHLY, FYNNEI. CDR3 length: 15 amino acids. CDR3 sequence reads: CASSGSGTTNEKLFF. CDR3 in DNA: TGTGCCAGCAGCGGATCCGGGACAACTAATGAAAAACTGTTTTTT.

This clonotype was detected ten times or more. This sequence joins TRBV7-9 and TRBJ1-2; D gene unclear. The V and J ends lost 5 bases and 12 bases respectively, with 13 bases between them. CDR3 length: 11 amino acids. Germline-derived CDR1 and CDR2 are SEHNR and FQNEAQ (reference sequence). The CDR3 coding sequence is TGTGCCAGCAGCCCGCAGGAATTTGACACCTTC. Translating it yields CASSPQEFDTF.

The rearrangement uses TRBV19 and TRBJ2-7, with D perhaps TRBD1 (6 bases). The germline CDR1 and CDR2 sequences are LNHDA and SQIVND (reference sequence). The CDR3 loop spans 13 amino acids. Trimming stripped 8 bases from V and 2 bases from J, with 13 bases between. CDR3 in amino acids: CASQQGTPYEQYF. The CDR3 DNA follows: TGTGCCAGTCAACAGGGAACCCCCTACGAGCAGTACTTC.

Written as DNA, the CDR3 is TGTGCCAGCAGCTTAGGTCACAGGTTATACCAAGAGACCCAGTACTTC. This sequence encodes CASSLGHRLYQETQYF. The chain joins TRBV11-2 to TRBJ2-5; D may be TRBD1 (5 bases). The V gene's germline CDR1 is SGHAT and CDR2 FQNNGV. The CDR3 totals 16 residues. Trimming cost V 1 base and J 0 bases, with 12 bases left between them.

This clonotype turned up a few times. This sequence joins TRBV28 and TRBJ2-3; no reliable D call. The CDR3 runs 18 residues. The germline CDR1 and CDR2 sequences are MDHEN and SYDVKM. V dropped 5 bases and J dropped 4 bases, with 25 bases sitting between them. CDR3 in DNA: TGTGCCAGCAGTCTATTATTTCCTCCAGTAAGAGGCCCAGATACGCAGTATTTT. It translates to CASSLLFPPVRGPDTQYF.

As regards this clonotype: Being one base from a much bigger clone, this may be a read error. This chain's CDR3 is CASKGEELFF. The CDR3 DNA reads as TGTGCCAGCAAGGGCGAGGAGCTGTTTTTT. V usage is TRBV2 and J usage is TRBJ2-2; D not resolved. The V gene lost 7 bases and the J gene lost 10 bases, with 7 bases spanning the gap. CDR1 is SNHLY and CDR2 is FYNNEI in the germline V gene. This CDR3 has 10 residues. Full variable domain (remainder filled in from reference TRBV2 and TRBJ2-2): EPEVTQTPSHQVTQMGQEVILRCVPISNHLYFYWYRQILGQKVEFLVSFYNNEISEKSEIFDDQFSVERPDGSNFTLKIRSTKLEDSAMYFCASKGEELFFGEGSRLTVL.

V gene TRBV27 combines with J gene TRBJ1-1; 9 bases agree with TRBD1. Germline V gene lookup returns CDR1 MNHEY and CDR2 SMNVEV (reference sequence). The CDR3 is made up of 16 amino acids. Trimming cost V 6 bases and J 3 bases; bases outside gene matches: 11. The CDR3 region has the DNA TGTGCCAGCAGGCCTACCACAGGGGGCCGGGACACTGAAGCTTTCTTT. Protein product: CASRPTTGGRDTEAFF.

This clonotype was seen many times. The V gene is TRBV19, the J gene TRBJ2-1; D might be TRBD1 (6 bases). With 1 base removed from V and 6 bases from J, the gap between germline ends came to 7 bases. The V gene's germline CDR1 is LNHDA and CDR2 SQIVND (reference sequence). The CDR3 has 13 residues. The CDR3 region has the DNA TGTGCCAGTAGTATAGGCAGGGGCAATGAGCAGTTCTTC. It yields the protein CASSIGRGNEQFF.

The sample holds a few counts of this clonotype. The chain is built from TRBV7-9 and TRBJ2-1; possible D gene TRBD2, 6 bases. The CDR3 is made up of 15 amino acids. CDR1 is SEHNR and CDR2 is FQNEAQ in the germline V gene (reference sequence). V lost 2 bases to trimming and J lost 5 bases, with 13 bases between them. The CDR3 DNA is TGTGCCAGCAGCTTAAACGTGGGGGGACACAATGAGCAGTTCTTC. Translating it yields CASSLNVGGHNEQFF.

The sample holds a few counts of this clonotype. The rearrangement links TRBV6-6 to TRBJ2-5; TRBD2 aligns across 8 bases. This CDR3 spans 15 amino acids. Trimming removed 7 bases from V and 2 bases from J; junction bases left unmatched: 9. Germline CDR1 MNHNY, CDR2 SVGAGI (reference sequence). The CDR3 DNA follows: TGTGCCAGCACCCACAGGGCGGGGGGTCAAGAGACCCAGTACTTC. Its protein product is CASTHRAGGQETQYF.

A few counts support this clonotype. The chain recombines TRBV7-2 with TRBJ2-3; 8 positions agree with TRBD2. The CDR3 contains 17 residues. V shed 2 bases and J 1 base; nucleotides not matched to a gene: 8. Germline V CDR1 and CDR2: SGHTA, FQGNSA. The CDR3 DNA is TGTGCCAGCAGCTTAACCGCCGGGACTAGGGGCACAGATACGCAGTATTTT. This sequence encodes CASSLTAGTRGTDTQYF.

The CDR3 bases are TGTGCCAGCAGCTTAGAGGTGATGACACTTGGGAGGAACACTGAAGCTTTCTTT. It is translated as CASSLEVMTLGRNTEAFF. The gene calls are TRBV13 and TRBJ1-1; D not resolved. CDR1 is PRHDT, CDR2 FYEKMQ, per germline (reference sequence). Between the trimmed V and J ends, which lost 1 base and 1 base, there was a span of 19 bases. This CDR3 comprises 18 residues.

V usage is TRBV4-1 and J usage is TRBJ2-6, with D perhaps matching TRBD1 (5 bases). Germline lookup yields CDR1 MGHRA and CDR2 YSYEKL. V lost 0 bases and J lost 3, with 12 bases in between. The CDR3 runs to 17 residues. The CDR3 nucleotides are TGCGCCAGCAGCCAAGAAGACAGTCCGGGTGGGGCCAACGTCCTGACTTTC. It yields the protein CASSQEDSPGGANVLTF.

In its sample, this clonotype was seen many times. This chain links TRBV10-3 with TRBJ2-7; D perhaps matches TRBD1 (5 bases). V dropped 2 bases and J dropped 5 bases, with 7 bases sitting between them. The CDR3 spans 12 residues. The germline V gene encodes CDR1 ENHRY and CDR2 SYGVKD. This chain's CDR3 is CAISEGHHEQYV. The DNA of the CDR3 is TGTGCCATCAGTGAGGGACACCACGAGCAGTACGTC.

This chain connects TRBV7-1 to TRBJ2-7, with 8 bases matching TRBD2. TRBV7-1 is assigned to the ORF class and has an uncertain function. J lost 3 bases, V lost 11 bases, and 6 bases had no gene match. This CDR3 spans 12 amino acids. The CDR3 reads CASGGVFYEQYF. The CDR3 region has the DNA TGTGCCTCGGGGGGGGTCTTCTACGAGCAGTACTTC.

As to this clonotype: This clone may be a read error of a much larger clone one base away. V gene TRBV7-4 combines with J gene TRBJ2-3; 13 bases match TRBD2. V trimming: 5 bases; J trimming: 5 bases; junction bases outside the gene matches: 16. Germline V gene sequence: CDR1 SGHVT, CDR2 SQSDAQ. The CDR3 totals 19 residues. The CDR3 DNA reads TGTGCCAGCAGCCCACGACTAGCGGGGGGCCTTTACCGCCTAGATACGCAGTATTTT. Translating it yields CASSPRLAGGLYRLDTQYF.

This clonotype has more than one count but fewer than ten. The chain is built from TRBV7-2 and TRBJ1-6; D not certain. The germline V gene has CDR1 SGHTA and CDR2 FQGNSA. V shed 1 base and J shed 6 bases, with 10 bases lying between them. The CDR3 sequence is 15 residues long. The CDR3 region is CASSLEKGGNSPLHF. The CDR3 DNA reads TGTGCCAGCAGCTTAGAAAAAGGTGGTAATTCACCCCTCCACTTT.

Many counts were recorded for this clonotype. The rearrangement uses TRBV6-1 and TRBJ1-5; D not certain. The germline V gene has CDR1 MNHNS and CDR2 SASEGT. Trimming took off 2 bases at V and 4 bases at J, with 9 bases between the two ends. This CDR3 has 14 residues. DNA for the CDR3: TGTGCCAGCAGTGAACGGATCCAAAATCAGCCCCAGCATTTT. This codes for CASSERIQNQPQHF.

V and J are TRBV7-8 and TRBJ2-7; D uncertain. This CDR3 has 10 amino acids. V gave up 5 bases and J gave up 5 bases, with 4 bases separating them. The V gene's germline CDR1 is SGHVS and CDR2 FQNEAQ. The CDR3 sequence is CASSGNEQYF. The CDR3 DNA reads TGTGCCAGCAGCGGGAACGAGCAGTACTTC.

This clonotype was detected ten times or more. The chain combines TRBV12-3 or TRBV12-4 with TRBJ2-2, with no clear D. Trimming left V 3 bases short and J 6 bases short, with 2 bases between. CDR3 length equals 11 residues. DNA of the CDR3: TGTGCCAGCAGTTTCCCCGGGGAGCTGTTTTTT. This gives the protein CASSFPGELFF.

The V call is TRBV29-1, the J call TRBJ2-5; D not resolved. The V end lost 3 bases, the J end lost 5 bases, and 13 bases lay between the germline ends. Germline V gene sequence: CDR1 SQVTM, CDR2 ANQGSEA. The CDR3 extends over 13 amino acids. Here the CDR3 DNA reads TGCAGCGTTGAGGACGGTGCTGTCGAGACCCAGTACTTC. Its protein is CSVEDGAVETQYF.

This clonotype occurred a few times. The genes are TRBV19 and TRBJ2-1; 9 nucleotides match TRBD1. The germline V gene encodes CDR1 LNHDA and CDR2 SQIVND (reference sequence). The CDR3 runs to 17 residues. The V gene end was trimmed by 2 bases and the J gene end by 10 bases; junction bases not matched to a gene: 15. The CDR3 region is CASSIRGDRALPVEQFF. The CDR3 DNA reads as TGTGCCAGTAGTATAAGGGGGGACAGGGCGTTACCTGTAGAGCAGTTCTTC.